This T cell receptor beta chain was found in a study of T cells after yellow fever vaccination. Whole-study findings and limits: Boosting was followed by the reappearance of most primary-vaccination clones (roughly 95% CD4, about 90% CD8). Relatively few clonotypes were ones that appeared in both CD4 and CD8 compartments. On re-exposure, the response was weaker but peaked faster, at day 5 versus 15.

TCRdb processed the 5' RACE reads anew with MiXCR; each CDR3 protein has one entry. The sample comprises 100,000 to 150,000 distinct CDR3 sequences, almost 9% of which are singletons, and approximately 39% rests with the top ten. The CDR3 totals 18 residues. V was clipped by 0 bases and J by 7 bases; unmatched bases: 18. Germline assignment: CDR1 SGDLS and CDR2 YYNGEE. This clonotype has a handful of counts. Its antigen is still unknown. Sample: CD8+ T cells sorted from PBMCs, taken on the day of the yellow fever booster vaccination. V gene TRBV9 combines with J gene TRBJ1-2; 7 bases are a match to TRBD1. The receptor was derived from a young man who received the YFV17D yellow fever vaccine. The chain's CDR3 is CASSVEGAAASGLGGYTF. As DNA, the CDR3 is TGTGCCAGCAGCGTAGAGGGGGCTGCAGCGTCGGGGTTGGGTGGCTACACCTTC.